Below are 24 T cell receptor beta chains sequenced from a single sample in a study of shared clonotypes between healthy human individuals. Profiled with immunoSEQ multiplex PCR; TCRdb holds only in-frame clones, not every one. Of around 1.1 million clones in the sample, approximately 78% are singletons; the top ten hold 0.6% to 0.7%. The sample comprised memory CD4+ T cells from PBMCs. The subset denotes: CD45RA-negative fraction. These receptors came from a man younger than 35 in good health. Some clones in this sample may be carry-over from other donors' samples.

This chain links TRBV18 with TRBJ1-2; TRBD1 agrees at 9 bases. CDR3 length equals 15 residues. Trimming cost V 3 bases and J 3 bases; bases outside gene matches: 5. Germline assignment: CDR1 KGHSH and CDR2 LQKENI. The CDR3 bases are TGTGCCAGCTCACCGGGACAGGGCGGGGACTATGGCTACACCTTC. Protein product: CASSPGQGGDYGYTF.

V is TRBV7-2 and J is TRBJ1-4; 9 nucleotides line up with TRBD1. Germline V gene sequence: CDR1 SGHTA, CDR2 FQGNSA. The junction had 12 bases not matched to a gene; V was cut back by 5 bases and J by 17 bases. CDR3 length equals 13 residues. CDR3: CASSPGRDRDVFF. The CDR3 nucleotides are TGTGCCAGCAGCCCCGGCCGGGACAGGGACGTATTTTTT.

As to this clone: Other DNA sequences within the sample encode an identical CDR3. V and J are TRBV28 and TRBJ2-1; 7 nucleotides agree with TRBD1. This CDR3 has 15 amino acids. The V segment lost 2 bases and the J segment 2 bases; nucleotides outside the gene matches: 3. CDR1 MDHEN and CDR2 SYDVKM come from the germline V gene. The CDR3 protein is CASSLPGTAYNEQFF. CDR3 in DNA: TGTGCCAGCAGTTTACCCGGGACAGCCTACAATGAGCAGTTCTTC.

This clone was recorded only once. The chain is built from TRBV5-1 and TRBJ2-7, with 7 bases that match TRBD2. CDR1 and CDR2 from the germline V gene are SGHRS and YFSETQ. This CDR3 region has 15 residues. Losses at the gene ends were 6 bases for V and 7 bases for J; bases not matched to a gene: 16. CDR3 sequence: CASNNGGTAGGEQYF. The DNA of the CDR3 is TGCGCCAGCAACAATGGAGGGACTGCCGGGGGGGAGCAGTACTTC. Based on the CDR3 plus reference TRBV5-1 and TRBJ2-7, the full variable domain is KAGVTQTPRYLIKTRGQQVTLSCSPISGHRSVSWYQQTPGQGLQFLFEYFSETQRNKGNFPGRFSGRQFSNSRSEMNVSTLELGDSALYLCASNNGGTAGGEQYFGPGTRLTVT.

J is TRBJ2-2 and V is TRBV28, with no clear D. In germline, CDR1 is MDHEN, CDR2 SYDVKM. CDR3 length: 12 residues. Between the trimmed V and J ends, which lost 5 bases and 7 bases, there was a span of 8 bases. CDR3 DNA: TGTGCCAGCAGTCCCAGAGGCGGGGAGCTGTTTTTT. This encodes CASSPRGGELFF.

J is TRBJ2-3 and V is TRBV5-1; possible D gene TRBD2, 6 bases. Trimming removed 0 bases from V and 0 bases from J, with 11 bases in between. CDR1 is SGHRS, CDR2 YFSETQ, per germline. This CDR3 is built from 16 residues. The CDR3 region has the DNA TGCGCCAGCAGCTTGGGAGTAGCGGTTAGCACAGATACGCAGTATTTT. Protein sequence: CASSLGVAVSTDTQYF.

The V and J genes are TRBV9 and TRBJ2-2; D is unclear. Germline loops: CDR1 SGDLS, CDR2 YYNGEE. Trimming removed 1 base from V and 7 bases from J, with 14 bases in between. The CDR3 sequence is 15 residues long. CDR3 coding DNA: TGTGCCAGCAGCGTATATCTGGGAATCGGCGGGGAGCTGTTTTTT. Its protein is CASSVYLGIGGELFF.

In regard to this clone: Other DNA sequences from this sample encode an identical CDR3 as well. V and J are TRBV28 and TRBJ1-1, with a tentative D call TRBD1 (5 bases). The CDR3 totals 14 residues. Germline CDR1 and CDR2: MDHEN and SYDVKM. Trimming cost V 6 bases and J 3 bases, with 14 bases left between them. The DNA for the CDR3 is TGTGCCAGCAGCCCTACGGGGCGGGACACTGAAGCTTTCTTT. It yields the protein CASSPTGRDTEAFF.

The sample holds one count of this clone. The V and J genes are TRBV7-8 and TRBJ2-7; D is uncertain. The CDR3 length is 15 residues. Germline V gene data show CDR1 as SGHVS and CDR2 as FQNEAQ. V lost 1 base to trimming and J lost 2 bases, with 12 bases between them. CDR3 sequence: CASSLDPSPTYEQYF. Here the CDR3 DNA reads TGTGCCAGCAGCTTAGACCCTTCCCCCACCTACGAGCAGTACTTC.

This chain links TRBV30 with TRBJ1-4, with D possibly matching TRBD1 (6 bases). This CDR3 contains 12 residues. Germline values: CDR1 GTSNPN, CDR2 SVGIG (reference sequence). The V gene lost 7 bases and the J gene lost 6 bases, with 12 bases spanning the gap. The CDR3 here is CAYDRLDEKLFF. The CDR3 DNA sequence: TGTGCCTACGACAGGTTGGATGAAAAACTGTTTTTT.

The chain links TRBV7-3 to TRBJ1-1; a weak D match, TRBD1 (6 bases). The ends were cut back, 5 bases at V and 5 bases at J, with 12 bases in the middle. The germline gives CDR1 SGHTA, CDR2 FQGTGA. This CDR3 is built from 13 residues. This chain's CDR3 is CASSLRTGTEAFF. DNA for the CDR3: TGTGCCAGCAGCCTCCGTACAGGGACTGAAGCTTTCTTT.

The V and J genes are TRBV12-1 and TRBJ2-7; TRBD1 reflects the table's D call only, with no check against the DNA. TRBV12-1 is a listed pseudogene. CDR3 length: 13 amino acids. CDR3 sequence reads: CASSYGGSNEQYF. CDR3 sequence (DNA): TGTGCCAGCAGCTATGGGGGCTCGAACGAGCAGTACTTC.

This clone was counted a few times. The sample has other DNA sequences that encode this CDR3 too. The chain's CDR3 is CASSLGQVNTEAFF. In DNA form, the CDR3 reads TGTGCCAGCTCACTTGGACAGGTGAACACTGAAGCTTTCTTT. The chain combines TRBV18 with TRBJ1-1; 7 bases map to TRBD1. Germline V gene sequence: CDR1 KGHSH, CDR2 LQKENI. Unmatched junction bases numbered 2, after V lost 4 bases and J lost 0 bases. CDR3 length: 14 residues.

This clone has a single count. CDR3 bases: TGCGCCAGCAGCTGGGACAGGGTTAACACTGAAGCTTTCTTT. Residues: CASSWDRVNTEAFF. The J gene is TRBJ1-1, the V gene TRBV5-1; 9 bases map to TRBD1. Germline CDR1 SGHRS, CDR2 YFSETQ. V trimming: 3 bases; J trimming: 2 bases; junction bases outside the gene matches: 2. The CDR3 is 14 amino acids.

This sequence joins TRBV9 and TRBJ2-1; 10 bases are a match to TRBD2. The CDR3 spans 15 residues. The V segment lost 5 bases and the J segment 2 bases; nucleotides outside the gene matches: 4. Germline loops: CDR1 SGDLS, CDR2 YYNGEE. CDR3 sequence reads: CASRPTSGPYNEQFF. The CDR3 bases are TGTGCCAGCAGACCGACTAGCGGGCCCTACAATGAGCAGTTCTTC.

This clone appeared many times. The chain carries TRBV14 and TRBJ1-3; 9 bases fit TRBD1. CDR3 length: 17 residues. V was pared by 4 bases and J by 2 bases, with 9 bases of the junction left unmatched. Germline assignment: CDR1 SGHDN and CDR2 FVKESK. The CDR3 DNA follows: TGTGCCAGCAGCCGGTACGTCGGACAGGGGACTGGAAACACCATATATTTT. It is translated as CASSRYVGQGTGNTIYF.

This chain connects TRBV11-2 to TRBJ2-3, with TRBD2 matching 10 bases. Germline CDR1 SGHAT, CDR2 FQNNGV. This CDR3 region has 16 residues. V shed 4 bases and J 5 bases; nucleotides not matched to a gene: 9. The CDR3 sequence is CASSSISGRAIDTQYF. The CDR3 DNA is TGTGCCAGCAGCTCAATAAGCGGGAGGGCCATAGATACGCAGTATTTT.

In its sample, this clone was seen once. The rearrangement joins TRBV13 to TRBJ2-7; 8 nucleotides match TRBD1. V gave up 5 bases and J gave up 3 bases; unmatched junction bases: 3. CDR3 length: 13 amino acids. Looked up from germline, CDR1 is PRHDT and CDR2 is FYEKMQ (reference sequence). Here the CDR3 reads CASSGTGYYEQYF. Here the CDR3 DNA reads TGTGCCAGCAGCGGGACAGGATACTACGAGCAGTACTTC. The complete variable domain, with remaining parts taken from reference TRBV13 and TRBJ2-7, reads AAGVIQSPRHLIKEKRETATLKCYPIPRHDTVYWYQQGPGQDPQFLISFYEKMQSDKGSIPDRFSAQQFSDYHSELNMSSLELGDSALYFCASSGTGYYEQYFGPGTRLTVT.

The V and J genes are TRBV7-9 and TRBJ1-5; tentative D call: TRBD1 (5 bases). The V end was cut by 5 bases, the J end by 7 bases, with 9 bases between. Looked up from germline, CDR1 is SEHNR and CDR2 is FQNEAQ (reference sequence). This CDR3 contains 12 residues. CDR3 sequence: CASSLGGQPQHF. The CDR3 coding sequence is TGTGCCAGCAGCCTGGGGGGGCAGCCCCAGCATTTT.

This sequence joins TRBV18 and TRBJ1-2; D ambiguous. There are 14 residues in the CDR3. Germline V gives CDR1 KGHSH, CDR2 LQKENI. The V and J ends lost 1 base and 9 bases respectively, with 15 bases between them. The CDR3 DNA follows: TGTGCCAGCTCACCACGGGTGACCGGGGATAGCTACACCTTC. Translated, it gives CASSPRVTGDSYTF.

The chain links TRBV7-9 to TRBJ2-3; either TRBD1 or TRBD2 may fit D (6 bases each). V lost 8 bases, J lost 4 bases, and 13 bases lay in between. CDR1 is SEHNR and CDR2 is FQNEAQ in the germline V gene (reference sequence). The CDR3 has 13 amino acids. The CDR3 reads CASGWRGADTQYF. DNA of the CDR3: TGTGCCAGCGGATGGAGGGGGGCAGATACGCAGTATTTT.

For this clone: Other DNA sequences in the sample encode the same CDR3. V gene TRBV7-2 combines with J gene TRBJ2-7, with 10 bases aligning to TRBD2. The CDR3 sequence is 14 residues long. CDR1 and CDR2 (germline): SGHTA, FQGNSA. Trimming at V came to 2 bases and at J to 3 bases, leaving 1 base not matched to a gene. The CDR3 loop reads CASSLRLAGYEQYF. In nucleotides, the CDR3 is TGTGCCAGCAGCTTAAGACTAGCGGGCTACGAGCAGTACTTC.

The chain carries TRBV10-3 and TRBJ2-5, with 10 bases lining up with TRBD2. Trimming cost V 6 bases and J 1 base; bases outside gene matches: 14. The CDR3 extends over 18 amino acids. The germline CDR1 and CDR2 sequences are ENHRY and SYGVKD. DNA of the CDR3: TGTGCCATCAGAGCCGGACTAGCGGAGGCAGATCCCCAAGAGACCCAGTACTTC. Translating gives CAIRAGLAEADPQETQYF.

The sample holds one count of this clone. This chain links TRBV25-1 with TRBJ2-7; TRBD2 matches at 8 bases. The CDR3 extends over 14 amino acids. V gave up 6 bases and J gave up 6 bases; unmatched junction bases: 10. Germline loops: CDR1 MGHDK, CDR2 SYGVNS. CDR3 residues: CASRMAGGRGEQYF. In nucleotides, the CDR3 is TGTGCCAGCAGGATGGCGGGAGGTCGAGGCGAGCAGTACTTC.